These T cell receptor beta chains were read from a single sample in a study of post-analysis software for immune sequencing data. TCRdb re-analysed the PCR reads in MiXCR, keeping a single row per CDR3 protein. Among roughly 400,000 distinct CDR3 sequences listed, over 30% were seen once. Sequenced sample: blood. These TCRs come from a girl aged 2-10 years with multiple sclerosis. Both conserved end residues are part of each CDR3. D genes are given only for firm matches. For some rows the clone size is stated as once, few or many, or as a class when expanded; others skip it.

clone size | J gene | V gene | D gene | CDR3 protein | CDR3 DNA
NA | TRBJ2-5 | TRBV29-1 | TRBD2 | CSAGLAGGPWETQYF | TGCAGCGCCGGACTAGCGGGAGGGCCTTGGGAGACCCAGTACTTC
few | TRBJ2-1 | TRBV15 | NA | CATSRAETQGGRAYNEQFF | TGTGCCACCAGCAGAGCAGAGACTCAGGGGGGGCGAGCTTACAATGAGCAGTTCTTC
NA | TRBJ2-5 | TRBV5-5 | NA | CASSLGAVAQETQYF | TGTGCCAGCAGCTTGGGAGCAGTGGCCCAAGAGACCCAGTACTTC
many | TRBJ2-7 | TRBV10-1 | NA | CASSDYSYEQYF | TGCGCCAGCAGTGACTACAGCTACGAGCAGTACTTC
few | TRBJ2-7 | TRBV3-1 | TRBD1 | CASSQEDRGYEQYF | TGTGCCAGCAGCCAAGAGGACAGGGGCTACGAGCAGTACTTC
NA | TRBJ2-1 | TRBV12-3/TRBV12-4 | NA | CASSPRDGYNEQFF | TGTGCCAGCAGTCCCCGGGACGGATACAATGAGCAGTTCTTC
NA | TRBJ2-3 | TRBV5-6 | NA | CASSLGRVRNTQYF | TGTGCCAGCAGCTTGGGCAGGGTAAGAAATACGCAGTATTTT
NA | TRBJ2-7 | TRBV7-6 | NA | CASSLRPHDEQYF | TGTGCCAGCAGCTTAAGACCCCACGACGAGCAGTACTTC
NA | TRBJ2-1 | TRBV11-2 | NA | CASSLGTGWQFF | TGTGCCAGCAGCTTAGGGACTGGCTGGCAGTTCTTC
NA | TRBJ2-1 | TRBV5-1 | NA | CASVRGASSYNEQFF | TGCGCCAGTGTAAGGGGCGCAAGCTCCTACAATGAGCAGTTCTTC
NA | TRBJ1-2 | TRBV6-5 | NA | CASSRSGAYGYTF | TGTGCCAGCAGTCGCTCAGGGGCCTATGGCTACACCTTC
few | TRBJ1-2 | TRBV6-5 | TRBD1 | CASIANRGRPGGYTF | TGTGCCAGCATCGCAAACAGGGGGCGGCCTGGGGGCTACACCTTC
NA | TRBJ2-1 | TRBV4-2 | NA | CASSQGLGEPSNEQFF | TGTGCCAGCAGCCAAGGTCTCGGGGAGCCCTCCAATGAGCAGTTCTTC
few | TRBJ2-3 | TRBV18 | NA | CASSPRRTSFYTDTQYF | TGTGCCAGCTCACCACGGCGCACTAGCTTTTACACAGATACGCAGTATTTT
NA | TRBJ1-5 | TRBV20-1 | NA | CSAQTRVGTNQPQHF | TGCAGTGCCCAAACCCGTGTCGGAACTAATCAGCCCCAGCATTTT
NA | TRBJ2-3 | TRBV2 | TRBD1 | CASSPGQGVYTDTQYF | TGTGCCAGCAGCCCGGGACAGGGGGTCTACACAGATACGCAGTATTTT